The rows below give T cell receptor beta chains drawn from one sample of a study of cytomegalovirus exposure and HLA in healthy donors. The method was immunoSEQ multiplex PCR; TCRdb's version includes in-frame clones alone and lacks a portion of them. Counted here are 140,000 to 150,000 clones, 75% to 80% occurring once; the ten biggest clones make up about 2.9%. The sequenced material came from PBMCs. The receptor set was obtained from a man aged 35-49 years in good health and CMV-seropositive. Each CDR3 is given with its conserved first and last residue. D genes are given only for firm matches. The size of a clone is reported for some rows only, either as once, few or many, or as a class for expanded clones.

clone_size	d_call	v_call	cdr3_length	j_call	cdr3_nt	cdr3_aa
few	TRBD2	TRBV7-8	11	TRBJ2-1	TGTGCCAGCAGCTGGGGGGGACTAGCGGTCTTC	CASSWGGLAVF
once	TRBD2	TRBV18	15	TRBJ2-7	TGTGCCAGCTCACCTACTAGCGGGGGGACCTACGAGCAGTACTTC	CASSPTSGGTYEQYF
NA	TRBD1	TRBV5-1	13	TRBJ2-1	TGCGCCACCTCCGGGACAGGGAATAATGAGCAGTTCTTC	CATSGTGNNEQFF
NA	TRBD2	TRBV29-1	15	TRBJ2-3	TGCAGCGTTGTGGATTGGGCGGGAGACACAGATACGCAGTATTTT	CSVVDWAGDTDTQYF
once	NA	TRBV28	14	TRBJ1-6	TGTGCCAGCAGCCAGGGCCCCTATAATTCACCCCTCCACTTT	CASSQGPYNSPLHF
NA	NA	TRBV20-1	11	TRBJ2-5	TGCAGTGCCGGACAGATAGAGACCCAGTACTTC	CSAGQIETQYF
NA	NA	TRBV5-4	14	TRBJ2-6	TGTGCCAGCAGCTTCGGTAGCGGGGCCAACGTCCTGACTTTC	CASSFGSGANVLTF
NA	NA	TRBV29-1	14	TRBJ1-5	TGCAGCGTTGTCTCCGAAGCTAGCAATCAGCCCCAGCATTTT	CSVVSEASNQPQHF
NA	NA	TRBV9	14	TRBJ1-1	TGTGCCAGCAGCCCCCGGTTCGGGAACACTGAAGCTTTCTTT	CASSPRFGNTEAFF
once	NA	TRBV5-4	14	TRBJ1-2	TGTGCCAGCACTCCGGGAGATAGAGCCTATGGCTACACCTTC	CASTPGDRAYGYTF
NA	TRBD2	TRBV7-9	19	TRBJ2-2	TGTGCCAGCCCGTTCCCCGTCCATAGCGGGAGGGCCTTTGCCGGGGAGCTGTTTTTT	CASPFPVHSGRAFAGELFF
NA	TRBD1	TRBV6-5	14	TRBJ2-3	TGTGCCAGCAGTTCAGGGGGTGGCACAGATACGCAGTATTTT	CASSSGGGTDTQYF
many	TRBD1	TRBV4-1	14	TRBJ1-2	TGCGCCAGCAGCCAAGGAGACAGGGCCTATGGCTACACCTTC	CASSQGDRAYGYTF
NA	TRBD2	TRBV30	14	TRBJ2-7	TGTGCCTGGAGGGCTAGCGGATTCAACTACGAGCAGTACTTC	CAWRASGFNYEQYF
NA	TRBD1	TRBV18	14	TRBJ1-2	TGTGCCAGCTCACCTGGACAGGGTCATCGTGGCTACACCTTC	CASSPGQGHRGYTF
NA	TRBD2	TRBV7-8	16	TRBJ2-1	TGTGCCAGCAGCTTAGACAGGACTAGCGGTTACAATGAGCAGTTCTTC	CASSLDRTSGYNEQFF
NA	NA	TRBV19	16	TRBJ2-4	TGTGCCAGTAGGATGACAGGTGATCTAGCCAAAAACATTCAGTACTTC	CASRMTGDLAKNIQYF
NA	NA	TRBV7-9	13	TRBJ1-2	TGTGCCAGCAGCTTAGTGGGCCCCCGCGGCTACACCTTC	CASSLVGPRGYTF
NA	TRBD1	TRBV7-2	14	TRBJ2-7	TGTGCCAGCAGCACAAGGGACAGGGTTGGTGAGCAGTACTTC	CASSTRDRVGEQYF
NA	TRBD1	TRBV6-1	13	TRBJ2-7	TGTGCCAGCATTGGAGACAGGGTTTACGAGCAGTACTTC	CASIGDRVYEQYF
NA	TRBD1	TRBV28	16	TRBJ2-7	TGTGCCAGCAGTCCTTCCTCGGGACAGGGCTTCGACGAGCAGTACTTC	CASSPSSGQGFDEQYF
NA	NA	TRBV14	14	TRBJ2-5	TGTGCCAGCAGCCCAAATCGAGGGAGGGAGACCCAGTACTTC	CASSPNRGRETQYF
NA	TRBD2	TRBV5-6	16	TRBJ2-2	TGTGCCAGCAGCGCGACTAGCGGGAGAACCACCGGGGAGCTGTTTTTT	CASSATSGRTTGELFF
NA	TRBD1	TRBV2	15	TRBJ1-1	TGTGCCAGCAGGCGAGAAACAGGGGGTAGCACTGAAGCTTTCTTT	CASRRETGGSTEAFF
NA	NA	TRBV18	13	TRBJ1-2	TGTGCCAGCTCACCACAGGGAGGCTATGGCTACACCTTC	CASSPQGGYGYTF
NA	TRBD1	TRBV25-1	14	TRBJ1-1	TGTGCCAGCAGGGACAGGGTAGGGAACACTGAAGCTTTCTTT	CASRDRVGNTEAFF
NA	NA	TRBV7-8	13	TRBJ1-1	TGTGCCAGCAGCTTACGCAGGGTCACTGAAGCTTTCTTT	CASSLRRVTEAFF
NA	TRBD1	TRBV4-3	17	TRBJ1-1	TGCGCCAGCAGCCAAAGACAGGGATTTATCATGAACACTGAAGCTTTCTTT	CASSQRQGFIMNTEAFF
NA	TRBD2	TRBV6-5	15	TRBJ2-3	TGTGCCAGCAGCCAAACGGGAGGGTGGTCAGATACGCAGTATTTT	CASSQTGGWSDTQYF
once	TRBD1	TRBV10-3	13	TRBJ2-7	TGTGCCACCGGACAGGTCCCCAAGTACGAGCAGTACTTC	CATGQVPKYEQYF
NA	TRBD2	TRBV19	17	TRBJ2-3	TGTGCCAGTAGTATCCAGGCAGGGTGGGAGGGTTTCGATACGCAGTATTTT	CASSIQAGWEGFDTQYF
few	TRBD2	TRBV7-3	16	TRBJ2-1	TGTGCCAGCAGCTCATTAGCGGGAATCTCCTACAATGAGCAGTTCTTC	CASSSLAGISYNEQFF
NA	NA	TRBV6-6	15	TRBJ1-3	TGTGCCAGCAGGCGAGGCAGCCGCTCTGGAAACACCATATATTTT	CASRRGSRSGNTIYF
many	NA	TRBV2	16	TRBJ1-1	TGTGCCAGCAGTGAAGGTGGTAGGGGCCGCAACACTGAAGCTTTCTTT	CASSEGGRGRNTEAFF
NA	TRBD2	TRBV18	17	TRBJ2-2	TGTGCCAGCTCACCACGGAGTAGCGGGAGGTCCCCCGGGGAGCTGTTTTTT	CASSPRSSGRSPGELFF
NA	NA	TRBV5-6	14	TRBJ1-5	TGTGCCAGCAGCTTGGCAGGGGCGGAGCAGCCCCAGCATTTT	CASSLAGAEQPQHF
few	TRBD2	TRBV9	16	TRBJ2-3	TGTGCCAGCAGCCCCCGGACTAGCGGGCGCACAGATACGCAGTATTTT	CASSPRTSGRTDTQYF
NA	TRBD2	TRBV4-1	16	TRBJ2-3	TGCGCCAGCAGCCAAACTAGCGGGAGGGCCACAGATACGCAGTATTTT	CASSQTSGRATDTQYF
NA	NA	TRBV30	12	TRBJ1-1	TGTGCCTGGAGTACCTTAGACACTGAAGCTTTCTTT	CAWSTLDTEAFF
NA	TRBD1	TRBV5-1	14	TRBJ2-7	TGCGCCAGCAGCTCGGACAGGGTGGACTACGAGCAGTACTTC	CASSSDRVDYEQYF
NA	TRBD2	TRBV11-2	15	TRBJ2-1	TGTGCCAGCAGCTTAGTAAGGACTAGCGGGAGAGAGCAGTTCTTC	CASSLVRTSGREQFF
few	TRBD1	TRBV30	13	TRBJ1-5	TGTGCCTGGGCCGGGACAGCGAATCAGCCCCAGCATTTT	CAWAGTANQPQHF
NA	TRBD1	TRBV4-1	17	TRBJ2-1	TGCGCCAGCAGCCAAGGGGACAGGGGAGTGACCTACAATGAGCAGTTCTTC	CASSQGDRGVTYNEQFF
NA	NA	TRBV28	16	TRBJ1-1	TGTGCCAGCAGTCCCGGGGGGAGCTTCGGGGACACTGAAGCTTTCTTT	CASSPGGSFGDTEAFF
NA	NA	TRBV29-1	11	TRBJ2-7	TGTTCCATTGGGGAGACCTACGAGCAGTACTTC	CSIGETYEQYF